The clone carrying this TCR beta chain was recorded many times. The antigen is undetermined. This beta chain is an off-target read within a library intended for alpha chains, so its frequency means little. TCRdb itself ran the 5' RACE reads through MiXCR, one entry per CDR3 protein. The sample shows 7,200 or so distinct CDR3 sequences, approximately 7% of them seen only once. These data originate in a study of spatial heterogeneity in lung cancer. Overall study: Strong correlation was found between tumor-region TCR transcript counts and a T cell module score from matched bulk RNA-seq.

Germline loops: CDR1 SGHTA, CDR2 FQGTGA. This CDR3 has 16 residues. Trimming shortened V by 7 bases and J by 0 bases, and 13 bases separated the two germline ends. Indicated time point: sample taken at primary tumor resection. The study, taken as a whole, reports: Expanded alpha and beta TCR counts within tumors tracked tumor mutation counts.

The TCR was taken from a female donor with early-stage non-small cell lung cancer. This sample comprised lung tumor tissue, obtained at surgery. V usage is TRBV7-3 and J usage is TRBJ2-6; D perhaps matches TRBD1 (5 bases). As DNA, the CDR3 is TGTGCCAGCACCATCGGACACAGCTCTGGGGCCAACGTCCTGACTTTC. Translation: CASTIGHSSGANVLTF.